Listed below are T cell receptor beta chains from one sample, sequenced in a study of cytomegalovirus exposure and HLA in healthy donors. Method: immunoSEQ multiplex PCR; TCRdb's copy keeps in-frame clones and lacks some. Altogether about 190,000 clones are present, around 83% being singletons, with the ten largest covering over 1.5%. Sequenced input: PBMCs. The receptor set was obtained from a man in his forties or fifties in good health and CMV-seropositive. Each CDR3 is given with its conserved first and last residue. Fields, in order: V gene, J gene, clone size, D gene, CDR3 protein, CDR3 DNA. D genes are given only for firm matches. The size of a clone is reported for some rows only, either as once, few or many, or as a class for expanded clones.

TRBV28	TRBJ1-2	NA	TRBD1	CASYRGRGGYTF	TGTGCCAGCTATAGGGGGCGCGGGGGCTACACCTTC
TRBV29-1	TRBJ2-7	NA	NA	CSVDGGSPYEQYF	TGCAGCGTTGATGGCGGGTCCCCCTACGAGCAGTACTTC
TRBV7-9	TRBJ2-3	NA	TRBD1	CASSHRQGVDTQYF	TGTGCCAGCAGCCACCGACAGGGTGTGGATACGCAGTATTTT
TRBV19	TRBJ2-7	NA	TRBD2	CASRDVAGVENEQYF	TGTGCCAGTAGGGATGTAGCGGGAGTCGAAAACGAGCAGTACTTC
TRBV6-1	TRBJ1-2	NA	NA	CASSELSPNYGYTF	TGTGCCAGCAGTGAATTAAGCCCTAACTATGGCTACACCTTC
TRBV11-2	TRBJ2-7	NA	NA	CASSHRGTYQGEQYF	TGTGCCAGCAGCCACCGCGGGACTTATCAGGGCGAGCAGTACTTC
TRBV27	TRBJ1-1	NA	NA	CASSFTGKATEAFF	TGTGCCAGCAGTTTTACAGGGAAAGCCACTGAAGCTTTCTTT
TRBV7-2	TRBJ2-3	few	NA	CASSFRADSPTDTQYF	TGTGCCAGCAGCTTCCGGGCCGACAGCCCCACAGATACGCAGTATTTT
TRBV5-1	TRBJ2-7	NA	TRBD2	CASSREAGSGYEQYF	TGCGCCAGCAGCCGAGAAGCGGGATCCGGCTACGAGCAGTACTTC
TRBV7-9	TRBJ1-1	NA	NA	CASREGFEAFF	TGTGCCAGCAGAGAGGGCTTTGAAGCTTTCTTT
TRBV6-5	TRBJ2-7	NA	NA	CASSEPDGVYEQYF	TGTGCCAGCAGTGAACCCGACGGAGTCTACGAGCAGTACTTC
TRBV5-4	TRBJ1-6	NA	NA	CASSSQGSYNSPLHF	TGTGCCAGCAGCTCGCAGGGTTCCTATAATTCACCCCTCCACTTT
TRBV27	TRBJ1-2	NA	NA	CASSLTGIGYGYTF	TGTGCCAGCAGTTTAACCGGGATCGGCTATGGCTACACCTTC
TRBV30	TRBJ1-6	once	NA	CAWRTEGTRTQPLHF	TGTGCCTGGAGGACCGAGGGGACACGAACCCAACCCCTCCACTTT
TRBV7-9	TRBJ1-1	NA	NA	CSSSSSYEAFF	TGTTCCAGCAGCTCCAGTTACGAAGCTTTCTTT
TRBV7-8	TRBJ2-1	NA	NA	CASSLEGFGEQFF	TGTGCCAGCAGCTTAGAAGGCTTCGGGGAGCAGTTCTTC
TRBV18	TRBJ2-7	NA	TRBD2	CASSQLAGESYEQYF	TGTGCCAGCTCACAACTAGCGGGGGAATCCTACGAGCAGTACTTC
TRBV27	TRBJ1-2	NA	NA	CASSLGTPEAYGYTF	TGTGCCAGCAGTTTAGGCACACCGGAGGCGTATGGCTACACCTTC
TRBV6-5	TRBJ1-3	NA	TRBD1	CASSYYAGGSGNTIYF	TGTGCCAGCAGTTATTACGCAGGGGGCTCTGGAAACACCATATATTTT
TRBV9	TRBJ1-1	NA	NA	CASSVPGNTEAFF	TGTGCCAGCAGCGTACCGGGGAACACTGAAGCTTTCTTT
TRBV5-6	TRBJ2-5	NA	NA	CASSLGYREETQYF	TGTGCCAGCAGCTTGGGGTACAGGGAAGAGACCCAGTACTTC
TRBV9	TRBJ1-3	NA	TRBD1	CASSGQGRNTIYF	TGTGCCAGCAGCGGACAGGGGAGAAACACCATATATTTT
TRBV6-6	TRBJ1-1	NA	TRBD1	CASRGQGGLNTEAFF	TGTGCCAGCAGGGGACAGGGAGGTTTAAACACTGAAGCTTTCTTT
TRBV5-1	TRBJ1-4	NA	TRBD1	CASSPTGDAGEKLFF	TGCGCCAGCAGCCCCACAGGGGACGCGGGTGAAAAACTGTTTTTT
TRBV7-2	TRBJ1-2	NA	NA	CASSSYYGYTF	TGTGCCAGCAGCTCCTACTATGGCTACACCTTC
TRBV7-9	TRBJ1-1	few	TRBD1	CASSPVVPRGTEAFF	TGTGCCAGCAGCCCCGTGGTTCCCAGGGGGACTGAAGCTTTCTTT
TRBV7-8	TRBJ1-6	few	NA	CASSLGDILSPLHF	TGTGCCAGCAGCTTAGGGGACATCTTGTCACCCCTCCACTTT
TRBV18	TRBJ2-3	NA	NA	CASSPPGRFTDTQYF	TGTGCCAGCTCACCACCGGGCAGATTCACAGATACGCAGTATTTT
TRBV2	TRBJ2-7	NA	NA	CASSEVLREEQYF	TGTGCCAGCAGTGAAGTCCTCCGGGAGGAGCAGTACTTC
TRBV19	TRBJ1-2	NA	NA	CASSPRQALLGGYTF	TGTGCCAGTAGCCCGAGACAGGCCCTTTTGGGAGGCTACACCTTC
TRBV11-2	TRBJ2-7	NA	NA	CASSLGTTYEQYF	TGTGCCAGCAGCTTAGGGACAACCTACGAGCAGTACTTC
TRBV29-1	TRBJ2-3	NA	TRBD2	CSVGAGEGGTQYF	TGCAGCGTTGGCGCGGGAGAGGGCGGTACGCAGTATTTT
TRBV27	TRBJ2-7	NA	TRBD2	CASSFVVWAGGAYEQYF	TGTGCCAGCAGTTTTGTAGTTTGGGCGGGAGGCGCCTACGAGCAGTACTTC
TRBV5-6	TRBJ2-5	few	NA	CASSLSVDLETQYF	TGTGCCAGCAGCTTGTCGGTCGATTTGGAGACCCAGTACTTC
TRBV28	TRBJ2-3	NA	NA	CASTTGRGHEADTQYF	TGTGCCAGCACCACCGGAAGGGGTCACGAGGCAGATACGCAGTATTTT
TRBV21-1	TRBJ2-7	NA	NA	CASSKVIRRGRSSYEQYF	TGTGCCAGCAGCAAAGTGATCCGGCGCGGGAGGAGCTCCTACGAGCAGTACTTC
TRBV30	TRBJ2-5	few	TRBD1	CAWADHRGSRLTQYF	TGTGCCTGGGCCGACCACAGGGGCTCCCGTTTAACCCAGTACTTC
TRBV6-4	TRBJ2-7	NA	NA	CASSDKRPTYEQYF	TGTGCCAGCAGTGACAAGCGCCCGACCTACGAGCAGTACTTC
TRBV6-5	TRBJ1-2	once	NA	CASSYDGQSLGYTF	TGTGCCAGCAGTTACGACGGACAGTCTCTGGGCTACACCTTC
TRBV30	TRBJ1-1	NA	TRBD1	CAWSRTGWNTEAFF	TGTGCCTGGAGTCGGACAGGGTGGAACACTGAAGCTTTCTTT
TRBV11-1	TRBJ2-7	NA	NA	CASSLVSGSYEQYF	TGTGCCAGCAGCTTAGTCTCAGGAAGCTACGAGCAGTACTTC
TRBV9	TRBJ2-5	NA	TRBD2	CASSVGYSGIEETQYF	TGTGCCAGCAGCGTAGGTTATAGCGGGATAGAAGAGACCCAGTACTTC
TRBV10-2	TRBJ2-7	NA	TRBD1	CASSEAGQESKQYF	TGCGCCAGCAGTGAGGCGGGACAGGAATCGAAGCAGTACTTC